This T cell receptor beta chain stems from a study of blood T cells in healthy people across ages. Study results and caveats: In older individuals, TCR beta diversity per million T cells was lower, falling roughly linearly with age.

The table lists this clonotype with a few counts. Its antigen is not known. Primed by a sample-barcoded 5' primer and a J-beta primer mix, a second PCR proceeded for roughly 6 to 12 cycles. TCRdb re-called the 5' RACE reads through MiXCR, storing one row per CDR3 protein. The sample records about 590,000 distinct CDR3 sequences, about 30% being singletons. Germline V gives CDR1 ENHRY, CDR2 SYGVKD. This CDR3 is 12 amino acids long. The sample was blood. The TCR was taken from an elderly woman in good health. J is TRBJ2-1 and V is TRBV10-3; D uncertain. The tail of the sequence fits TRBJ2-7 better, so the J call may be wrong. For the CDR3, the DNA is TGTGCCATCAGTGAGTTCTACAATGAGCAGTACTTC. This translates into CAISEFYNEQYF.